Below, 4 T cell receptor beta chains from the same sample are listed, as sequenced in a study of shared clonotypes between healthy human individuals (TCRdb year 2020). The protocol used for the library was the immunoSEQ multiplex PCR assay. TCRdb re-hosts the immuneACCESS table, in-frame sequences only. Its copies lack some clones; in the studies checked, an unresolved V gene accounts for under half of them, and the cause for the rest is not known. The sample table lists 1.4 million or so clones, approximately 98.5% of them with a count of one. The ten largest clones add up to 0.36% of the sample. Specimen: naive CD4+ T cells sorted from blood. Taken with the paper, the label for cell subset or site translates to: CD45RA+ positively selected. The receptors derive from a man under 40 in good health.

The rearrangement uses TRBV11-1 and TRBJ1-1, with D perhaps TRBD1 (6 bases). Germline loops: CDR1 SGHAT, CDR2 FQDESV (reference sequence). V lost 3 bases and J lost 4, with 9 bases in between. This CDR3 region has 13 residues. This chain's CDR3 is CASSFVTGTEAFF. The CDR3 region has the DNA TGTGCCAGCAGCTTCGTGACAGGCACTGAAGCTTTCTTT. The full variable domain, completed using reference TRBV11-1 and TRBJ1-1, is EAEVAQSPRYKITEKSQAVAFWCDPISGHATLYWYRQILGQGPELLVQFQDESVVDDSQLPKDRFSAERLKGVDSTLKIQPAELGDSAMYLCASSFVTGTEAFFGQGTRLTVV.

This rearrangement joins TRBV6-5 to TRBJ1-2; D not certain. V was shortened by 5 bases and J by 8 bases, with 15 bases between the two germline ends. This CDR3 region has 13 residues. Germline values: CDR1 MNHEY, CDR2 SVGAGI. This CDR3 is CASSPDGRKGYTF. For the CDR3, the DNA is TGTGCCAGCAGTCCTGACGGACGGAAGGGCTACACCTTC.

The V gene is TRBV7-8, the J gene TRBJ2-1, with 9 bases that match TRBD2. Germline lookup yields CDR1 SGHVS and CDR2 FQNEAQ. V gave up 5 bases and J gave up 10 bases; unmatched junction bases: 12. There are 15 residues in the CDR3. The CDR3 sequence is CASSVGGTSSKEQFF. In DNA form, the CDR3 reads TGTGCCAGCAGCGTAGGGGGGACTAGCAGTAAGGAGCAGTTCTTC.

The V gene is TRBV4-1, the J gene TRBJ1-4; D unclear. This CDR3 comprises 15 residues. Germline values: CDR1 MGHRA, CDR2 YSYEKL. V shed 1 base and J shed 10 bases, with 16 bases lying between them. CDR3 loop: CASSQVVGFVGKLFF. In nucleotides, the CDR3 is TGCGCCAGCAGCCAAGTCGTCGGGTTTGTAGGAAAACTGTTTTTT.